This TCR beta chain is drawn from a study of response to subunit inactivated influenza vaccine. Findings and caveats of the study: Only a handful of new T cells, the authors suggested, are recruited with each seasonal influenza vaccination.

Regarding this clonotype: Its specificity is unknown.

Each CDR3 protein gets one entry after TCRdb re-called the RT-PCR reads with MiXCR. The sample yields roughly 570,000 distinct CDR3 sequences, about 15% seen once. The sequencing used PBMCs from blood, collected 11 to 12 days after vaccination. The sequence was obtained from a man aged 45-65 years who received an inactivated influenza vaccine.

The CDR3 loop is CASSLAVGREGIGYTF. DNA for the CDR3: TGTGCCAGCAGCTTAGCTGTGGGCAGGGAGGGCATTGGCTACACCTTC. The V gene is TRBV7-9, the J gene TRBJ1-2; tentatively, D is TRBD1 (5 bases). The CDR3 has 16 amino acids. Germline V lookup: CDR1 SEHNR, CDR2 FQNEAQ (reference sequence). V was trimmed by 0 bases and J by 7 bases, leaving 18 bases between them.